One sample yielded the 14 T cell receptor beta chains listed below, sequenced in a study of T cell responses to AZD1222 COVID-19 vaccine. Repertoires were generated with immunoSEQ multiplex PCR, while TCRdb's copy carries only in-frame clones and drops some. The sample consists of approximately 50,000 clones, 65% to 90% of them appearing once. The sample in question was peripheral blood, obtained 28 days after the second AZD1222 dose. These receptors all come from an adult who received the AZD1222 COVID-19 vaccine.

The chain combines TRBV18 with TRBJ2-7; 7 nucleotides match TRBD2. The length of the CDR3 is 13 residues. CDR1 and CDR2 (germline): KGHSH, LQKENI. With V trimmed by 6 bases and J by 4 bases, 6 bases remained unmatched. The CDR3 coding sequence is TGTGCCAGCTCCAACGGGAGGTCGTACGAGCAGTACTTC. As protein: CASSNGRSYEQYF.

This chain joins TRBV3-1 (or the pseudogene TRBV3-2) and TRBJ2-7; perhaps TRBD1 as D (7 bases). CDR3 length: 15 residues. V lost 1 base, J lost 3 bases, and 13 bases lay in between. In germline, CDR1 is LGHDT, CDR2 YNNKEL (reference sequence). CDR3 in amino acids: CASSQGAGGRYEQYF. The DNA for the CDR3 is TGTGCCAGCAGCCAAGGGGCAGGGGGGCGCTACGAGCAGTACTTC.

V and J are TRBV6-2 or TRBV6-3 and TRBJ2-1; TRBD2 matches at 14 bases. V lost 6 bases to trimming and J lost 10 bases; unmatched junction nucleotides: 11. CDR1 and CDR2 from the germline V gene are MNHEY and SVGEGT. The CDR3 runs to 16 residues. The CDR3 reads CASSEPGLAGAGEQFF. In DNA, the CDR3 is TGTGCCAGCAGCGAACCGGGACTAGCGGGAGCTGGGGAGCAGTTCTTC.

V usage is TRBV4-2 and J usage is TRBJ2-3; D is unresolved. The CDR3 spans 14 residues. The germline gives CDR1 LGHNA, CDR2 YNFKEQ. Deletions cut 4 bases from V and 4 bases from J, with 12 bases between. This chain's CDR3 is CASSPEASSDTQYF. Here the CDR3 DNA reads TGTGCCAGCAGCCCAGAGGCAAGCTCAGATACGCAGTATTTT.

This chain uses TRBV27 with TRBJ1-4; TRBD1 aligns across 8 bases. CDR1 is MNHEY and CDR2 is SMNVEV in the germline V gene (reference sequence). This CDR3 contains 15 residues. The trim removed 4 bases at V and 5 bases at J, leaving 6 bases unmatched. Here the CDR3 reads CASSSQGAQNEKLFF. DNA for the CDR3: TGTGCCAGCAGTTCCCAGGGGGCTCAGAATGAAAAACTGTTTTTT. Full variable domain (rest looked up from reference TRBV27 and TRBJ1-4): EAQVTQNPRYLITVTGKKLTVTCSQNMNHEYMSWYRQDPGLGLRQIYYSMNVEVTDKGDVPEGYKVSRKEKRNFPLILESPSPNQTSLYFCASSSQGAQNEKLFFGSGTQLSVL.

The chain couples TRBV5-6 to TRBJ1-5; a possible D gene is TRBD1 (6 bases). V was clipped by 4 bases and J by 6 bases, with 17 bases between them. Germline V gene data show CDR1 as SGHDT and CDR2 as YYEEEE. The CDR3 totals 15 residues. DNA of the CDR3: TGTGCCAGCAGCCCCCGGGGGGGGCGCGTTCAGCCCCAGCATTTT. Its translation: CASSPRGGRVQPQHF.

This clone was detected only a few times. The chain joins TRBV19 to TRBJ2-7, with 7 bases identical to TRBD2. Germline V lookup: CDR1 LNHDA, CDR2 SQIVND (reference sequence). V dropped 0 bases and J dropped 2; count of bases not matched to a gene: 13. This CDR3 spans 18 amino acids. The CDR3: CASSIDPAGGKYPYEQYF. The CDR3, as DNA: TGTGCCAGTAGTATAGATCCAGCCGGGGGGAAGTATCCCTACGAGCAGTACTTC.

The chain links TRBV12-3 or TRBV12-4 to TRBJ2-7; no clear D. The CDR3 extends over 13 amino acids. Between the trimmed V and J ends, which lost 5 bases and 2 bases, there was a span of 10 bases. CDR3 nucleotide sequence: TGTGCCAGCAGTCCGCCGATGACCTACGAGCAGTACTTC. Translating gives CASSPPMTYEQYF.

The V call is TRBV27, the J call TRBJ2-7; D gene unclear. V lost 2 bases and J lost 0, with 5 bases in between. Germline V lookup: CDR1 MNHEY, CDR2 SMNVEV (reference sequence). CDR3 length equals 13 residues. The CDR3, as DNA: TGTGCCAGCAGTTTAACCCCCTCCTACGAGCAGTACTTC. Its translation is CASSLTPSYEQYF.

V and J are TRBV11-2 and TRBJ1-2; no reliable D call. The CDR3 contains 14 residues. Germline CDR1 reads SGHAT; CDR2 reads FQNNGV. With 0 bases removed from V and 4 bases from J, the gap between germline ends came to 9 bases. The CDR3 DNA reads TGTGCCAGCAGCTTAGATACGGCTGCCTATGGCTACACCTTC. It translates to CASSLDTAAYGYTF.

The V and J genes are TRBV29-1 and TRBJ2-2, with 8 bases that match TRBD1. Germline V lookup: CDR1 SQVTM, CDR2 ANQGSEA. The length of the CDR3 is 14 residues. V lost 5 bases, J lost 1 base, and 3 bases stayed unmatched. CDR3 sequence (DNA): TGCAGCGTTTCCGGGACAGGGAACACCGGGGAGCTGTTTTTT. Amino acids: CSVSGTGNTGELFF.

The rearrangement uses TRBV2 and TRBJ2-5, with D perhaps TRBD1 or TRBD2 (7 bases each). The CDR3 is made up of 14 amino acids. Germline CDR1 reads SNHLY; CDR2 reads FYNNEI. The V and J ends lost 7 bases and 5 bases respectively, with 17 bases between them. CDR3 sequence reads: CASKGGGYMETQYF. The CDR3 nucleotides are TGTGCCAGCAAGGGAGGGGGCTACATGGAGACCCAGTACTTC.

The V call is TRBV19, the J call TRBJ1-5; 7 bases are a match to TRBD1. In germline, CDR1 is LNHDA, CDR2 SQIVND (reference sequence). The J segment lost 7 bases and the V segment lost 10 bases, leaving 16 bases of the junction unmatched. The CDR3 is made up of 15 amino acids. The CDR3 coding sequence is TGTGCCACCATTCCGACAGGGCGGATTGGCCAGCCCCAGCATTTT. As protein: CATIPTGRIGQPQHF. The complete variable domain, with remaining parts taken from reference TRBV19 and TRBJ1-5, reads DGGITQSPKYLFRKEGQNVTLSCEQNLNHDAMYWYRQDPGQGLRLIYYSQIVNDFQKGDIAEGYSVSREKKESFPLTVTSAQKNPTAFYLCATIPTGRIGQPQHFGDGTRLSIL.

The chain recombines TRBV9 with TRBJ2-3; D remains ambiguous. This CDR3 contains 15 residues. V was cut by 2 bases and J by 0 bases, with 10 bases left in between. Germline V gene sequence: CDR1 SGDLS, CDR2 YYNGEE. The CDR3 here is CASSVQWLSTDTQYF. CDR3 DNA: TGTGCCAGCAGCGTCCAGTGGTTAAGCACAGATACGCAGTATTTT.